The sequence of this T cell receptor beta chain was determined in a study of technical replicates of blood from a handful of donors. TCRdb's copy holds only in-frame clones and misses some; the assay was immunoSEQ multiplex PCR. The table has about 57,000 clones, around 87% seen once. The germline V and J ends were trimmed by 5 bases and 2 bases, with 10 bases remaining between them. Per the germline V gene, CDR1 is MGHDK and CDR2 is SYGVNS. The CDR3 spans 14 residues. The sequence was collected from a human donor in good health. Some clones in this sample may be carry-over from other donors' samples. This sequence joins TRBV25-1 and TRBJ2-1; D is possibly TRBD2 (5 bases). Sequenced sample: PBMCs. The CDR3 reads CASSRAEAYNEQFF. CDR3 nucleotide sequence: TGTGCCAGCAGTAGAGCGGAGGCCTACAATGAGCAGTTCTTC.